Listed below are T cell receptor beta chains from one sample, sequenced in a study of cytomegalovirus exposure and HLA in healthy donors. Method: immunoSEQ multiplex PCR; TCRdb's copy keeps in-frame clones and lacks some. The sample carries about 190,000 clones, around nine tenths recorded once. The sequencing input was PBMCs. The receptors here all came from a woman aged 18 to 35 in good health and CMV-seronegative. CDR3s leave out the opening cysteine and the closing phenylalanine or tryptophan.

V | CDR3
TRBV29-1 | SVQGLYPSTDTQY
TRBV30 | AWSARTGGANYGYT
TRBV7-2 | ASSPRALQETQY
TRBV5-1 | ASSLGQENSPLH
TRBV5-1 | ASSFSGRSGANVLT
TRBV5-4 | ASSSPGTGSYEQY
TRBV5-6 | ASSLAEVPYGYT
TRBV28 | ASARGSGQY
TRBV18 | ASSPLGLAGGFEQY
TRBV18 | ASSPPLRDRQLATNEKLF
TRBV19 | ASSSRPGFSDTQY
TRBV28 | ASRPGTGHGYT
TRBV7-2 | ASSLTSGPNEQF
TRBV2 | ASSAVPTGGKY
TRBV29-1 | SVARQLPGSNYGYT
TRBV29-1 | SVEVGTGFSYEQY
TRBV10-2 | ASSEQTGEAF
TRBV19 | ASTIGLYSNQPQH
TRBV2 | ASSEESYNSPLH
TRBV2 | ASRYDSAGTEAF
TRBV29-1 | SVVGQDYYT
TRBV6-1 | ASSEGENYSGNTIY
TRBV5-8 | ASSPVVEGASYEQY
TRBV19 | ASSLGTGAYEQY
TRBV6-4 | ASSSAGTGSGELF
TRBV7-2 | ASSSSGGSFGETQY
TRBV10-2 | ASSLQGASPLH
TRBV5-4 | ASSLAWGQANTGELF
TRBV5-1 | ASSPAPAGSYNEQF
TRBV11-2 | ASSRDRNTEAF
TRBV5-6 | ASSLVVARETQY
TRBV7-9 | ASSPRQGANTGELF
TRBV19 | ASSKDRSTSQY
TRBV10-3 | AHAPDRGKGPQH
TRBV20-1 | SAERAVEAF
TRBV2 | ASSDTDSNQPQH
TRBV13 | ASSLLTSGGSYEQY
TRBV18 | ASSREGNTEAF
TRBV30 | AWSVQGGGQPQH
TRBV5-1 | ASGQDRGDTQY
TRBV30 | AWSANYEQY
TRBV11-3 | ASSRGRSYEQY
TRBV28 | ASSFPPGQGGYGYT
TRBV27 | ASKSARGGAAYSSQETQY
TRBV7-9 | ASSLSGNTIY
TRBV6-5 | ASSYSGTWGEKLF
TRBV30 | AWSGEGQSPLH
TRBV2 | ASSDWTGDYGYT
TRBV5-4 | ASSLGGHLSSTDTQY
TRBV4-2 | ASSQEGDTHIYGYT
TRBV7-8 | ASSTRTENYGYT
TRBV9 | ASSPQRGRNIQY
TRBV30 | ACPAGGGNEQY
TRBV5-4 | ASSTPGEPNYGYT
TRBV18 | ASSHLSQGATSSSYNEQF
TRBV7-9 | ASSVKQPFYNSPLH
TRBV4-1 | ASSRTGTGGNIQY
TRBV5-4 | ASSLGGGQNIQY
TRBV28 | ASSLGGSRTYEQY
TRBV7-7 | ASSLKAFGYT